This T cell receptor (beta chain) was found in a study of regulatory T cells in long-lasting Graves disease. Time point meaning: newly diagnosed GD, antithyroid drugs for less than 3 months. PBMC RNA was the source of the TCR library. Diagnoses of Graves' disease were made by American Thyroid Association guidelines. This clonotype was recorded many times. Its antigen is still unknown. Study-level results: Persistent disease samples used TRBV28, TRBJ1-2 and TRBJ2-5 preferentially.

The CDR3 has 14 residues. Trimming left V 6 bases short and J 5 bases short, with 13 bases between. With iRepertoire HTBI primers and Arm-PCR of CDR3 regions, TCR beta libraries were built. TCRdb fed the multiplex PCR reads into MiXCR, producing one record per CDR3 protein. The data contain some 330,000 distinct CDR3 sequences, around 11% of them singletons. The same data also contributed to another study, on T cells in Graves' hyperthyroidism and ophthalmopathy. As reported in that work: The HTBI primer set was used in a first-round RT-PCR of the TCR CDR3.

The specimen comprised peripheral blood mononuclear cells (PBMCs), sampled at new diagnosis, from a patient treated with antithyroid drugs. The chain is built from TRBV12-3 or TRBV12-4 and TRBJ2-2; D is possibly TRBD1 or TRBD2 (5 bases each). The sequence came from a woman younger than 35 with Graves disease. CDR3 nucleotides: TGTGCCAGCAGGAGGGACCTGGGGACCGGGGAGCTGTTTTTT. Protein product: CASRRDLGTGELFF.